The TCR beta chain under discussion was sequenced for a study of PD-1 blockade in classical Hodgkin lymphoma. TCRdb keeps only in-frame clones here, not all; method: immunoSEQ multiplex PCR. There are 30,000 to 35,000 clones in the sample; approximately 90% occur only once, and roughly 0.2% lies in the top ten. No patient escaped relapse after autologous stem cell transplantation, and brentuximab vedotin exposure varied. Using magnetic negative selection, the CD4+ T cells were separated out of thawed PBMCs. V gave up 2 bases and J gave up 5 bases; unmatched junction bases: 2. This CDR3 has 15 residues. Germline values: CDR1 KGHSY, CDR2 FQNENV.

The receptor was isolated from a human donor with classical Hodgkin lymphoma. Here the sequenced sample was CD4+ T cells from blood, taken at baseline. The rearrangement uses TRBV16 and TRBJ2-1, with 11 bases that match TRBD2. The CDR3 is CASSQGTSGNNEQFF. CDR3 DNA sequence: TGTGCCAGCAGCCAAGGGACTAGCGGAAACAATGAGCAGTTCTTC. The full variable domain, with the rest looked up from reference TRBV16 and TRBJ2-1, is GEEVAQTPKHLVRGEGQKAKLYCAPIKGHSYVFWYQQVLKNEFKFLISFQNENVFDETGMPKERFSAKCLPNSPCSLEIQATKLEDSAVYFCASSQGTSGNNEQFFGPGTRLTVL.